Following are 5 T cell receptor beta chains from one sample sequenced in a study of cytotoxic CD8 clonotypes in ibrutinib-treated CLL. The data were produced by immunoSEQ multiplex PCR, yet TCRdb's version contains in-frame clones alone and is incomplete. The repertoire holds approximately 340,000 clones, with about 64% as singletons. The sample in question was PBMCs, obtained after 36 months of ibrutinib treatment. The origin of the receptors is a human donor with chronic lymphocytic leukemia.

The CDR3 protein is CASSTSPMETQYF. CDR3 nucleotide sequence: TGTGCCAGCAGTACCTCCCCGATGGAGACCCAGTACTTC. The chain combines TRBV28 with TRBJ2-5; the D is unclear. V was pared by 5 bases and J by 5 bases, with 12 bases between. CDR3 size: 13 residues. Germline assignment: CDR1 MDHEN and CDR2 SYDVKM.

The rearrangement joins TRBV10-3 to TRBJ2-7; 12 bases are shared with TRBD2. This CDR3 contains 16 residues. The germline gives CDR1 ENHRY, CDR2 SYGVKD. V shed 2 bases, J shed 2 bases, and the junction held 4 bases outside the gene matches. The CDR3 reads CAISEVLAGGAYEQYF. CDR3 sequence (DNA): TGTGCCATCAGTGAGGTCCTAGCGGGAGGGGCCTACGAGCAGTACTTC.

The rearrangement joins TRBV29-1 to TRBJ1-1, with 7 positions matching TRBD1. Germline V gene sequence: CDR1 SQVTM, CDR2 ANQGSEA. V gave up 2 bases and J gave up 1 base; unmatched junction bases: 13. The CDR3 runs to 17 residues. In DNA form, the CDR3 reads TGCAGCGTTGAAAGGTGGCCGACAGGGACCTCGAACACTGAAGCTTTCTTT. Residues: CSVERWPTGTSNTEAFF.

V usage is TRBV29-1 and J usage is TRBJ2-1; D gene ambiguous. The CDR3 loop spans 14 amino acids. The V end lost 4 bases, the J end lost 6 bases, and 16 bases lay between the germline ends. Germline CDR1 SQVTM, CDR2 ANQGSEA. The CDR3 DNA sequence: TGCAGCGTTGTCCAGGTTAAGGAGAGCAATGAGCAGTTCTTC. The encoded protein is CSVVQVKESNEQFF.

This clone was seen just once. The chain recombines TRBV9 with TRBJ1-1, with D maybe TRBD1 (5 bases). The V end was cut by 0 bases, the J end by 0 bases, with 12 bases between. Germline V gene lookup returns CDR1 SGDLS and CDR2 YYNGEE. There are 16 residues in the CDR3. CDR3 protein: CASSVDPGPLNTEAFF. The DNA for the CDR3 is TGTGCCAGCAGCGTAGACCCGGGACCCCTGAACACTGAAGCTTTCTTT.